This TCR beta chain appears in the sequencing data of a study of blood T cell repertoires in COVID-19. Looking at the study overall: COVID-19 samples, acute and convalescent, were from the United States, Italy and Spain. The analysed material was cDNA or gDNA that came from T cells, B-cell-depleted T cells, or PBMCs.

Per the original methods: Using reference gene primer amplification, nucleated cell counts were estimated. Assay used: immunoSEQ multiplex PCR; TCRdb lists only in-frame clones, some missing. V and J calls plus clone size are reproduced from that table; the DNA served to infer D and trimming. The table shows about 130,000 clones, with approximately 83% occurring only once. Trimming stripped 0 bases from V and 3 bases from J, with 4 bases between. This CDR3 is 14 amino acids long. Germline CDR1 and CDR2: SGDLS and YYNGEE. The clonotype originates from a woman aged 80 or over with acute or convalescent COVID-19. The gene calls are TRBV9 and TRBJ2-6, with D unclear. The specimen sequenced was peripheral blood. CDR3 loop: CASSVGLGANVLTF. The CDR3 coding sequence is TGTGCCAGCAGCGTAGGGCTTGGGGCCAACGTCCTGACTTTC.